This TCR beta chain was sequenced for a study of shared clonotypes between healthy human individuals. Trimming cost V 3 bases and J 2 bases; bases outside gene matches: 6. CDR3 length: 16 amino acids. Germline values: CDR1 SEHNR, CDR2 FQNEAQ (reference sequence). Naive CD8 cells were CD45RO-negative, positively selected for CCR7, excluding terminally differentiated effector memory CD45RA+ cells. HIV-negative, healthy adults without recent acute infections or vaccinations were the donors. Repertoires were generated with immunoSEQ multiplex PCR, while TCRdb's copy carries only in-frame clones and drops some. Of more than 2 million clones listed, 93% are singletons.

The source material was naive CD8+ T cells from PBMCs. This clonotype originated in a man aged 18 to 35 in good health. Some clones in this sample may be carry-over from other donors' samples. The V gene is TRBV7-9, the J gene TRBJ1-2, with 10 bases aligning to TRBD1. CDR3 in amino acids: CASSFNPDRGNYGYTF. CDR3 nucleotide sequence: TGTGCCAGCAGCTTCAATCCGGACAGGGGGAACTATGGCTACACCTTC.